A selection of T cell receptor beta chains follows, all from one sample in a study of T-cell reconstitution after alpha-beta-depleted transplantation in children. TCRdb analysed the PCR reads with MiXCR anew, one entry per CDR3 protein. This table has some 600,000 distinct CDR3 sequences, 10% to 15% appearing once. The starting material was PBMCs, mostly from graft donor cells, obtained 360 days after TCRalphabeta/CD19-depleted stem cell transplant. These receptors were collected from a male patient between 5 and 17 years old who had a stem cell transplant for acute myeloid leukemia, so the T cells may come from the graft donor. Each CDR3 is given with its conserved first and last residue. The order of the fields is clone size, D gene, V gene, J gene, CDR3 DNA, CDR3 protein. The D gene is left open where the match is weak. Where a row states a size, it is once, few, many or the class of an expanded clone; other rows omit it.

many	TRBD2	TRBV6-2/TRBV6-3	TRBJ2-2	TGTGCCAGCAGTTACTCTCCTAGCGGGAGGACCTACACCGGGGAGCTGTTTTTT	CASSYSPSGRTYTGELFF
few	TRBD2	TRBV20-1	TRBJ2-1	TGCAGTGCTAGAAGGCCTAGCGGAGACTCTTACAATGAGCAGTTCTTC	CSARRPSGDSYNEQFF
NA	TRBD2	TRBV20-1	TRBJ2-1	TGCAGTGCTAGAGATCGGTGGGCTGGCGGGAGGTACTACAATGAGCAGTTCTTC	CSARDRWAGGRYYNEQFF
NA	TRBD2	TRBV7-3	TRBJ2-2	TGTGCCAGCAGTTCAAGCGGGAGTAACACCGGGGAGCTGTTTTTT	CASSSSGSNTGELFF
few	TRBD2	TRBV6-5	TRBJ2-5	TGTGCCAGCAGTTACTCGGTCGCGGGAGACGTGTGGGGGGAGACCCAGTACTTC	CASSYSVAGDVWGETQYF
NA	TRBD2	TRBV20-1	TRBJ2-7	TGCAGTGCCTCGAGAGGGCGGGAGAGCTCCTACGAGCAGTACTTC	CSASRGRESSYEQYF
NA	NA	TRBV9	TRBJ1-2	TGTGCCAGCAGCTCTACATCGATCTATGGCTACACCTTC	CASSSTSIYGYTF
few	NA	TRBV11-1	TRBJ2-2	TGTGCCAACAACAAGGGACCTCCAGGCGCCGGGGAGCTGTTTTTT	CANNKGPPGAGELFF
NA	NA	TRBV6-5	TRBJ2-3	TGTGCCAGCAGTTACGAGGCCGGGAGAGATCGTACGCAGTATTTT	CASSYEAGRDRTQYF
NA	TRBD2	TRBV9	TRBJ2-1	TGTGCCAGCAGCGCCCCCCAAGCGGGAGGTCTGGTGGGTGAGCAGTTCTTC	CASSAPQAGGLVGEQFF
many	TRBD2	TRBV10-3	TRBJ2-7	TGTGCCATCTCGGGACTAGCGGGAGGGAGGTCCTACGAGCAGTACTTC	CAISGLAGGRSYEQYF
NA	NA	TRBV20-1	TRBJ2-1	TGCAGTGCCGGAGGGGAGATGGATGAGCAGTTCTTC	CSAGGEMDEQFF
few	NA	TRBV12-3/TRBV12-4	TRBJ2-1	TGTGCCAGCAGTTTAGGGTCCCACGGTCTGGGCTCCTACAATGAGCAGTTCTTC	CASSLGSHGLGSYNEQFF
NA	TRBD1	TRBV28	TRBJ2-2	TGTGCCAGCATTATACAGGGGGCTAACGGGGAGCTGTTTTTT	CASIIQGANGELFF
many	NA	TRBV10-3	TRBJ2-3	TGTGCCAGGGCGATTGGAGGGGCAGATACGCAGTATTTT	CARAIGGADTQYF
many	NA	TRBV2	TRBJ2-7	TGTGCCGTACAGGGTTACGAGCAGTACTTC	CAVQGYEQYF
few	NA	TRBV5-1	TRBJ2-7	TGCGCCAGCAGGCCGGTAAGCTCCTACGAGCAGTACTTC	CASRPVSSYEQYF
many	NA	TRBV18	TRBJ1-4	TGTGCCAGCGGGCAATCAGGGAACCAGGGTGAAAAACTGTTTTTT	CASGQSGNQGEKLFF
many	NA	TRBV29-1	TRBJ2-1	TGCAGCGCCCATGGGGGCGGGAGAAGGAACAATGAGCAGTTCTTC	CSAHGGGRRNNEQFF
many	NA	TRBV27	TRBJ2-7	TGTGCCAGCAGTTTAAGGGTACGTTACGAGCAGTACTTC	CASSLRVRYEQYF
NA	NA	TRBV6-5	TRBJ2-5	TGTGCCAGCAGTTTCTTTCCCGGGGAGACCCAGTACTTC	CASSFFPGETQYF
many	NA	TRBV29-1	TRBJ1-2	TGCAGCGTTGAAACCCCTGGGACACCCTATGGCTACACCTTC	CSVETPGTPYGYTF
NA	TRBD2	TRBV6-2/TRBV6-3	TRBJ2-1	TGTGCCAGCAGTTACTCGAGCCCTAGCGGGAGTACCTACAATGAGCAGTTCTTC	CASSYSSPSGSTYNEQFF
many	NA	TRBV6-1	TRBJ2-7	TGTGCCAGCAGTGCCCCGGGGGCCGCTCTCTACGAGCAGTACTTC	CASSAPGAALYEQYF
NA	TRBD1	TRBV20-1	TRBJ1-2	TGCAGTGCTAGAGGACAGGGAAACCCTGGCTACACCTTC	CSARGQGNPGYTF
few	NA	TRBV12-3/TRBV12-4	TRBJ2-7	TGTGCCAGCAGTTTGGGCCCAACCTTAGAGCAGTACTTC	CASSLGPTLEQYF
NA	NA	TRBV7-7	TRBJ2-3	TGTGCTAGCAGCTTAGGGGGAGGGCCCCTTAGCACAGATACGCAGTATTTT	CASSLGGGPLSTDTQYF
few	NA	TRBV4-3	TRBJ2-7	TGCGCCAGCAGCCATGGGGCGGACGCCTACGAGCAGTACTTC	CASSHGADAYEQYF
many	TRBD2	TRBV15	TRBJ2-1	TGTGCCACCAGCAGAGGGGAACGAGCGGGAATGTTCGATGAGCAGTTCTTC	CATSRGERAGMFDEQFF
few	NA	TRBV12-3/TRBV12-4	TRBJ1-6	TGTGCCAGCAGCCCAGGGAGGGCTTCCGGTTCCTATAATTCACCCCTCCACTTT	CASSPGRASGSYNSPLHF
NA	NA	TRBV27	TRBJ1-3	TGTGCCAGCAGTTTATCGCGGGGGGGAAACACCATATATTTT	CASSLSRGGNTIYF
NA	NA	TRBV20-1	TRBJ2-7	TGCAGTGCTGTTGCCGGGACTTACTCCTACGAGCAGTACTTC	CSAVAGTYSYEQYF
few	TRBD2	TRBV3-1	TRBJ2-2	TGTGCCAGCAGCCAACCGCTCCTAGCGGGAGGGTACACCGGGGAGCTGTTTTTT	CASSQPLLAGGYTGELFF
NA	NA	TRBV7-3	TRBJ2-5	TGTGCCAGCAGCTTCCTAGAGGCGGGACAGTTCCAAGAGACCCAGTACTTC	CASSFLEAGQFQETQYF
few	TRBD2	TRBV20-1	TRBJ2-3	TGCAGTGCTCTACTAGCGGGAGGGCCCTCTAGCACAGATACGCAGTATTTT	CSALLAGGPSSTDTQYF
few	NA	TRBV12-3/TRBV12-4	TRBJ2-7	TGTGCCAGCAGACGACCGGGACCTGGGATTTACGAGCAGTACTTC	CASRRPGPGIYEQYF
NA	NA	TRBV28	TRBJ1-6	TGTGCCAGCAGTTTAATCGGACGTCCGGATAATTCACCCCTCCACTTT	CASSLIGRPDNSPLHF
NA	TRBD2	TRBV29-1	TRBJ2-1	TGCAGCGTTGGGAAGGGACTAGCGTCCAATGAGCAGTTCTTC	CSVGKGLASNEQFF
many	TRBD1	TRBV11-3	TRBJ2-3	TGTGCCAGCAGCCCCCGTGAGGGGGCAACAGATACGCAGTATTTT	CASSPREGATDTQYF
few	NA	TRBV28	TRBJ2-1	TGTGCCAGCAGCTTAACATACAGGGGAGGGCAGTTCTTC	CASSLTYRGGQFF
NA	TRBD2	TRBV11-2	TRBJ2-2	TGTGCCAGCAGCTTACTCCCCTTCCCGGCGGGAGTTCACGGGGAGCTGTTTTTT	CASSLLPFPAGVHGELFF
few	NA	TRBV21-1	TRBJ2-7	TGTGCCACCGATTCTGGGACAGGGTTGGACGAGCAGTACTTC	CATDSGTGLDEQYF
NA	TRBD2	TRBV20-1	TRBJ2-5	TGCAGTGCTGAGGTACTAGCGGGAGTGGAGACCCAGTACTTC	CSAEVLAGVETQYF
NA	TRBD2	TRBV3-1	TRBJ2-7	TGTGCCAGCAGCCATGGGACTAGCGGGAGGGTCTACGAGCAGTACTTC	CASSHGTSGRVYEQYF
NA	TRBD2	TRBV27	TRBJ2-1	TGTGCCAGCAAAAGACTAGCGGGCCCCTGGGAGCAGTTCTTC	CASKRLAGPWEQFF
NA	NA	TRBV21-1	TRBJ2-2	TGTGCCAGCAGCAAAAGAAATACCCCGGGACTAGCGATCGCCGGGGAGCTGTTTTTT	CASSKRNTPGLAIAGELFF
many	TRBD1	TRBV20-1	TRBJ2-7	TGCAGTGCTGGGACAGGGGTTTGGCACGAGCAGTACTTC	CSAGTGVWHEQYF
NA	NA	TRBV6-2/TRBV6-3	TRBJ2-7	TGTGCCAGCAGTTATCTTTGGTCGGCCTACGAGCAGTACTTC	CASSYLWSAYEQYF
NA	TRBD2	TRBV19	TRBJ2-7	TGTGCCAGTAGTATATCGGCTAGCGGGAGCGACGAGCAGTACTTC	CASSISASGSDEQYF
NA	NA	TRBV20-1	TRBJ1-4	TGCAGTGCTAGAGTCCTGACCGTAGAAAAACTGTTTTTT	CSARVLTVEKLFF
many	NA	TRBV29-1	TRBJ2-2	TGCAGCGTTACAGACAGGACGATCACCGGGGAGCTGTTTTTT	CSVTDRTITGELFF
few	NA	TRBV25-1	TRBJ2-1	TGTGCCAGCAGGTCGACAGACTATCGAGCGAAAGGCTCCTACAATGAGCAGTTCTTC	CASRSTDYRAKGSYNEQFF